In this sample, the clone carrying this TCR beta chain turned up once. This CDR3 comprises 17 residues. Germline values: CDR1 SEHNR, CDR2 FQNEAQ (reference sequence). V lost 6 bases, J lost 7 bases, and 18 bases stayed unmatched. Naive CD8 cells, CD45RO-negative and positively selected for CCR7, excluded terminally differentiated effector memory CD45RA+ cells. Method: immunoSEQ multiplex PCR; TCRdb's copy keeps in-frame clones and lacks some. This sample carries around 1,900,000 clones, just under 95% of them seen once, and the ten largest clones take less than 2%. The entry originates in a study of shared clonotypes between healthy human individuals.

The sequence came from a man aged 18 to 35 in good health. Some clones in this sample may be carry-over from other donors' samples. The chain employs TRBV7-9 and TRBJ2-4, with TRBD1 identical over 7 bases. Input material: naive CD8+ T cells from PBMCs. The CDR3 coding sequence is TGTGCCAGCAGTCCGAAACCCTTAGGGGGCGATAGGAACATTCAGTACTTC. Its translation: CASSPKPLGGDRNIQYF. The full variable domain, with the rest looked up from reference TRBV7-9 and TRBJ2-4, is DTGVSQNPRHKITKRGQNVTFRCDPISEHNRLYWYRQTLGQGPEFLTYFQNEAQLEKSRLLSDRFSAERPKGSFSTLEIQRTEQGDSAMYLCASSPKPLGGDRNIQYFGAGTRLSVL.